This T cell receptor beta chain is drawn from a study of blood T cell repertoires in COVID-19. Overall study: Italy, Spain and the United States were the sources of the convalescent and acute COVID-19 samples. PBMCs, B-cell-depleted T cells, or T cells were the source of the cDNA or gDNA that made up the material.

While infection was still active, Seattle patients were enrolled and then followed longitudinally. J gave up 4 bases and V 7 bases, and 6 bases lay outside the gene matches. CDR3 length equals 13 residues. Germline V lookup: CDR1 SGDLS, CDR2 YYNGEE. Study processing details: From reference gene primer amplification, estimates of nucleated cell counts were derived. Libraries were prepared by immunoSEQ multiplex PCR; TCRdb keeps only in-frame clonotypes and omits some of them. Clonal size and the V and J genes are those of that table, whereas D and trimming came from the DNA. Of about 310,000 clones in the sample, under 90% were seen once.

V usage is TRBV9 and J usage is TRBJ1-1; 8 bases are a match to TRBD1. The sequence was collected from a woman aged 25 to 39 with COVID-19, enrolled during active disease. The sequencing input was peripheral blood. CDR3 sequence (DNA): TGTGCCAGCGGACAGGGAGCGAGCACTGAAGCTTTCTTT. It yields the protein CASGQGASTEAFF.